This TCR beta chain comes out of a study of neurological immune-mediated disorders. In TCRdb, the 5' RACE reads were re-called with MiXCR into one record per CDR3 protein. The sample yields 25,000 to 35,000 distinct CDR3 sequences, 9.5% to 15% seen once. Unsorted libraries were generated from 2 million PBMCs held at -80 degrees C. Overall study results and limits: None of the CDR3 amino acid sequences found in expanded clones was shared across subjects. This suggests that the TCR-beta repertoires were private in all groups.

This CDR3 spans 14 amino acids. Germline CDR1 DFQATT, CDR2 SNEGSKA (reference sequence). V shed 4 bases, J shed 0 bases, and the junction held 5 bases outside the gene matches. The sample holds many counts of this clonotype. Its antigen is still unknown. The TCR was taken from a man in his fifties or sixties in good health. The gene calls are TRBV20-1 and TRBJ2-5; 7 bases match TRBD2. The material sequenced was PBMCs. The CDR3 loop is CSAISSGDQETQYF. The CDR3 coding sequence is TGCAGTGCTATCTCTAGCGGCGACCAAGAGACCCAGTACTTC.